The rows below give T cell receptor beta chains drawn from one sample of a study of cytomegalovirus exposure and HLA in healthy donors. Measured with immunoSEQ multiplex PCR; TCRdb has only the in-frame clones, and not every one. This sample carries about 200,000 clones, 65% to 90% of them seen once, and the ten largest clones take about 2%. The sequenced material came from PBMCs. These receptor sequences come from a woman aged 45-65 years in good health and CMV-seronegative. The CDR3 runs from the conserved cysteine through the conserved F or W. The order of the fields is clone size, J gene, D gene, V gene, CDR3 DNA, CDR3 protein. A D gene is named only where the DNA matches it firmly. The size field is filled for only some rows; it gives once, few, many or a size class.

once TRBJ1-5 TRBD1 TRBV7-2 TGTGCCAGCGGCACCGGGACAGGGGGCAATCAGCCCCAGCATTTT CASGTGTGGNQPQHF
few TRBJ1-1 TRBD1 TRBV10-3 TGTGCCACCGGGACAGGGGCGGAAGGGATGAACACTGAAGCTTTCTTT CATGTGAEGMNTEAFF
- TRBJ2-1 TRBD2 TRBV9 TGTGCCAGCAGCGCCACTCTAGCGGGAATCTACAATGAGCAGTTCTTC CASSATLAGIYNEQFF
- TRBJ2-1 - TRBV30 TGTGCCTTAGATACTAGATTAGGGCAGTTCTTC CALDTRLGQFF
once TRBJ1-4 TRBD1 TRBV6-1 TGTGCCAGCAGTCGACAGGGGGCGGAGGAAAAACTGTTTTTT CASSRQGAEEKLFF
- TRBJ2-1 - TRBV18 TGTGCCAGCTCACCGATCGACAACTACAATGAGCAGTTCTTC CASSPIDNYNEQFF
- TRBJ2-7 TRBD1 TRBV5-6 TGTGCCAGCAGCTTGCGGACAGGGGTCTACGAGCAGTACTTC CASSLRTGVYEQYF
- TRBJ2-5 - TRBV10-1 TGCGCCAGCAGTGACGGGGGGCGAGAGACCCAGTACTTC CASSDGGRETQYF
- TRBJ1-2 - TRBV7-9 TGTTCCAGCAGTTCCCAGGGGTATGGCTACACCTTC CSSSSQGYGYTF
few TRBJ2-5 - TRBV5-6 TGTGCCAGCAGCTTGAGATGGGGAGGTGAGACCCAGTACTTC CASSLRWGGETQYF
- TRBJ1-5 - TRBV21-1 TGTGCCAGCAGCAAAGGTTGGTACAGTGGGCCTAGCAATCAGCCCCAGCATTTT CASSKGWYSGPSNQPQHF
once TRBJ1-4 - TRBV7-2 TGTGCCAGCAGCTTAGCACAGGGAAATGAAAAACTGTTTTTT CASSLAQGNEKLFF
once TRBJ1-2 - TRBV5-4 TGTGCCAGCAGCTTGGCCTCCGGCTATGGCTACACCTTC CASSLASGYGYTF
few TRBJ2-3 - TRBV7-9 TGTGCCAGCAGCTTAGAACCTGGCCCGGGTACGCAGTATTTT CASSLEPGPGTQYF
few TRBJ2-1 TRBD2 TRBV6-5 TGTGCCAGCAGTTTCCAACTAGCGGGGGGTAACAATGAGCAGTTCTTC CASSFQLAGGNNEQFF
- TRBJ1-1 - TRBV27 TGTGCCAGCAGTTTTAACTATAACACTGAAGCTTTCTTT CASSFNYNTEAFF
- TRBJ2-1 TRBD2 TRBV11-3 TGTGCCAGCAGCCCATCCCTTGTTAGCGGGAGCGGGTACAATGAGCAGTTCTTC CASSPSLVSGSGYNEQFF
once TRBJ1-1 - TRBV14 TGTGCCAGCAGCCGACTTCCTGCGGCCGTCGACACTGAAGCTTTCTTT CASSRLPAAVDTEAFF
- TRBJ1-5 - TRBV7-8 TGTGCCAGCAGCCGATCAGGGGTTCCTCAGCCCCAGCATTTT CASSRSGVPQPQHF
few TRBJ2-3 - TRBV9 TGTGCCAGCAGCAAAAGCCCCGTCACAGATACGCAGTATTTT CASSKSPVTDTQYF
few TRBJ1-1 - TRBV27 TGTGCCAGCGGAAGCGAGGGGAACACTGAAGCTTTCTTT CASGSEGNTEAFF
- TRBJ2-6 TRBD1 TRBV27 TGTGCCAGCAGCCCGGCCGGGACAGGGGTGGGCGTCCTGACTTTC CASSPAGTGVGVLTF
- TRBJ2-3 TRBD1 TRBV7-8 TGTGCCAGCAGCGGCGACAGGGGCGCGACAGATACGCAGTATTTT CASSGDRGATDTQYF
- TRBJ2-1 TRBD2 TRBV7-9 TGTGCCAGCAGCTACGGATCGGGGACTAGCGGAGAGCAGTTCTTC CASSYGSGTSGEQFF
- TRBJ2-2 - TRBV29-1 TGCAGCGCCTTAAACACCGGGGAGCTGTTTTTT CSALNTGELFF
once TRBJ2-1 - TRBV6-1 TGTGCCAGCCATCGGGGAGACTACAATGAGCAGTTCTTC CASHRGDYNEQFF
- TRBJ2-1 - TRBV28 TGTGCCAGCAGTTTCGGTGAGCAGTTCTTC CASSFGEQFF
once TRBJ2-3 TRBD2 TRBV11-3 TGTGCCAGCAGCTTACGGGGACTAGCGGGAGACGATACGCAGTATTTT CASSLRGLAGDDTQYF
- TRBJ2-3 - TRBV29-1 TGCAGCGTTGAAAAAGGGGGGGTAGGAGATACGCAGTATTTT CSVEKGGVGDTQYF
- TRBJ1-5 - TRBV6-5 TGTGCCAGCAGTTACTCGAGTAGCTATCAGCCCCAGCATTTT CASSYSSSYQPQHF
once TRBJ2-1 TRBD2 TRBV18 TGTGCCAGCTCACCAGGACTAGCGGGAGATAACAATGAGCAGTTCTTC CASSPGLAGDNNEQFF
- TRBJ2-1 - TRBV9 TGTGCCAGCAGCGATCCGGGACAACAGTTCTTC CASSDPGQQFF
- TRBJ2-7 - TRBV28 TGTGCCAGCAGTTTACGACAGGGAGGCTACGAGCAGTACTTC CASSLRQGGYEQYF
- TRBJ2-3 TRBD1 TRBV6-4 TGTGCCAGCAGTGCCCGAGACAGGGGGCAAACAGATACGCAGTATTTT CASSARDRGQTDTQYF
- TRBJ1-1 - TRBV9 TGTGCCAGCAGCGTAGGGGCAGTGGAGAACACTGAAGCTTTCTTT CASSVGAVENTEAFF
- TRBJ2-2 - TRBV5-4 TGTGCCAGCAGTTCCTTAGGGGCGGGGCTGAACACCGGGGAGCTGTTTTTT CASSSLGAGLNTGELFF
- TRBJ2-1 - TRBV28 TGTGCCAGCAGCCCATCCTCGAGCTCCTACAATGAGCAGTTCTTC CASSPSSSSYNEQFF
- TRBJ2-2 - TRBV7-3 TGTGCCAGCAGCCTATCATCGCTAAACACCGGGGAGCTGTTTTTT CASSLSSLNTGELFF
- TRBJ2-7 TRBD1 TRBV2 TGTGCCAGCCGGGACAGGGGCCGTGCATTGTTCTACGAGCAGTACTTC CASRDRGRALFYEQYF
- TRBJ1-5 - TRBV6-1 TGTGCCAGCAGTGACTGGGGGGATGCGCCCCAGCATTTT CASSDWGDAPQHF
- TRBJ2-1 TRBD2 TRBV19 TGTGCCAGTAGTCCACGAGCGGGAGGTGGTCCCCAGTTCTTC CASSPRAGGGPQFF
- TRBJ1-5 TRBD1 TRBV2 TGTGCCAGCAGCACGGACAGGGGAATGGGTCAGCCCCAGCATTTT CASSTDRGMGQPQHF
- TRBJ1-2 TRBD1 TRBV27 TGTGCCAGCAGTTTTCTTGGGACAGGCTCTAACTATGGCTACACCTTC CASSFLGTGSNYGYTF
- TRBJ2-7 TRBD1 TRBV6-1 TGTGCCAGCAGGAGGACTGGACAGGCCTCCTACGAGCAGTACTTC CASRRTGQASYEQYF
- TRBJ2-7 - TRBV6-1 TGTGCCAGCAGTGAAGCGAGAGCCTACGAGCAGTACTTC CASSEARAYEQYF
- TRBJ1-3 TRBD1 TRBV7-9 TGTGCCAGCAGCTGGGGGACAGGGGGGGACTCTGGAAACACCATATATTTT CASSWGTGGDSGNTIYF
- TRBJ1-1 - TRBV19 TGTGCCAGTAGTATAGAGAGGAACACTGAAGCTTTCTTT CASSIERNTEAFF
- TRBJ2-7 TRBD2 TRBV28 TGTGCCAGCAGGATAGCGGGCTACGAGCAGTACTTC CASRIAGYEQYF
- TRBJ2-2 - TRBV7-2 TGTGCCAGCAGCTTCGCCGGGGAGCTGTTTTTT CASSFAGELFF
- TRBJ2-1 TRBD2 TRBV6-1 TGTGCCAGCAGTGAATGGGCGGGAGCGCAGTTCTTC CASSEWAGAQFF
few TRBJ2-2 TRBD2 TRBV9 TGTGCCAGCAGCGTAGCGGGAGGGACCGGGGAGCTGTTTTTT CASSVAGGTGELFF
- TRBJ1-2 TRBD1 TRBV19 TGTGCCAGTAGTACCCTCGGACAGGGTAGCTACACCTTC CASSTLGQGSYTF
- TRBJ2-7 TRBD1 TRBV5-5 TGTGCCAGCAGCCGGGACAGGGTGCGCCGTGAAGCGGGATCCCCCTACGAGCAGTACTTC CASSRDRVRREAGSPYEQYF